The clone carrying this TCR beta chain was counted at least ten times. The data derive from a study of Graves' ophthalmopathy and Graves' hyperthyroidism. RNA transcripts yielded amplified TCR beta CDR3 regions. In the first round, RT-PCR was carried out with HTBI primers, and a multiplex PCR formed the second round. MiXCR was run by TCRdb on the multiplex PCR reads, yielding one entry per CDR3 protein. The table includes around 400,000 distinct CDR3 sequences, about 21% detected once. The CDR3 is made up of 14 amino acids. Trimming removed 9 bases from V and 2 bases from J, with 11 bases in between. Per germline, CDR1 SNHLY and CDR2 FYNNEI.

The chain combines TRBV2 with TRBJ2-6, with a tentative D call TRBD1 (6 bases). What was sequenced was peripheral blood. The TCR comes from a woman between 18 and 30 years old with stable Graves' hyperthyroidism. CDR3 nucleotides: TGTGCCAGGGCAGGGGAAGCTGGGGCCAACGTCCTGACTTTC. It is translated as CARAGEAGANVLTF.